This TCR beta chain was sequenced during a study of shared clonotypes between healthy human individuals. Whole-study results and caveats: Investigators collected only blood, and repertoires in tissues likely differ. Measured sharing among donors was expected to vary with sequencing depth.

On this clone: Its antigen is unknown.

Produced via immunoSEQ multiplex PCR; TCRdb's table is partial and in-frame only. The sample contains 400,000 to 600,000 clones, approximately 95% of which appear only once. V was clipped by 6 bases and J by 0 bases, with 5 bases between them. The CDR3 spans 12 residues. Germline loops: CDR1 MDHEN, CDR2 SYDVKM. This rearrangement joins TRBV28 to TRBJ1-1; D call uncertain. Sequenced input: naive CD4+ T cells sorted from blood. Described subset: CD45RA+ positively selected. The sequence was obtained from a young woman in good health. In DNA, the CDR3 is TGTGCCAGCAGGTACCTGAACACTGAAGCTTTCTTT. Translating gives CASRYLNTEAFF. Full variable domain (rest looked up from reference TRBV28 and TRBJ1-1): DVKVTQSSRYLVKRTGEKVFLECVQDMDHENMFWYRQDPGLGLRLIYFSYDVKMKEKGDIPEGYSVSREKKERFSLILESASTNQTSMYLCASRYLNTEAFFGQGTRLTVV.